The T cell receptor beta chain described here comes from a study of regulatory T cells in long-lasting Graves disease (dated by TCRdb to the early 2020s). Broadly, across the study: Antithyroid drugs had been taken for less than 3 months by newly diagnosed Graves' disease patients. Peripheral blood TCR sequencing and RNA sequencing compared persistent Graves' disease patients with newly diagnosed Graves' disease patients. A total of approximately 35 samples were covered by TCR sequencing, comprising approximately 13 persistent and 20 newly diagnosed Graves' disease patients. The study took place in China and was registered as a clinical trial.

Clipping removes 8 bases from V and 2 bases from J, with 3 as the unmatched junction base count. For CDR1 and CDR2, the germline V gene lists MDHEN and SYDVKM. From its cysteine to its phenylalanine, the CDR3 spans 13 amino acids. The CDR3 DNA has 39 bases and is translated from base 1. Receptor amplification or capture employed multiplex PCR. Sequencer: Illumina HiSeq 4000. TCR beta libraries were built with iRepertoire HTBI primers and Arm-PCR amplification of CDR3 regions. Gel purification was performed on PCR products prior to sequencing. In the paper's pipeline: Gene usage analysis of CDR3 amino acid clonotypes relied on the 60 or so TRBV and 13 to 15 TRBJ segments identified across samples. COPE and FqMerger were used to merge filtered high-quality paired reads into contigs. BLAST was used to align contigs to IMGT TRBV, TRBD and TRBJ reference genes, with CDR3 defined following IMGT. Any clonotype with a frequency above 0.1% was counted as a highly expanded clone. Repertoire diversity was measured by Shannon entropy, and V-J evenness by the Gini coefficient. A clonotype was considered public if more than one individual shared it. The public sequencing data were trimmed at Q25 with fastp and processed into clonotypes with MiXCR by TCRdb, which kept only in-frame beta chains. Entries are consolidated by CDR3 protein sequence, retaining the most common genes and DNA. These V and J calls are TCRdb output, not the study's own analysis. The sample profile shows 350,000 to 500,000 distinct CDR3 sequences; around 15% of them were found once. Approximately 17% of the sample is in the top ten clones.

The study at large found these results: A larger number of public clonotypes was shared among persistent patients (over 2,500) than among newly diagnosed patients (around 880). Compared with newly diagnosed patients, persistent Graves' disease patients had lower TCR Shannon entropy and fewer highly expanded clones, which suggests clonal expansion. Sequencing and analysis were restricted to the TCR beta chain. The authors acknowledged the small sample size as a limitation that may reduce accuracy. Because the primary lesion, thyroid tissue, could not be accessed, the study looked at peripheral blood alone. Preferential use of TRBV28, TRBJ1-2 and TRBJ2-5 was observed in persistent disease, whereas TRBV20-1 and TRBJ2-1 were favored in newly diagnosed disease.

Taken with the paper, the label for time point translates to: newly diagnosed GD, antithyroid drugs for less than 3 months. RNA was extracted from PBMCs in TRIzol for both TCR sequencing and RNA sequencing. The diagnosis of Graves' disease was made according to American Thyroid Association guidelines. The patients came from an endocrinology department in Xi'an, China. From each patient, around 9 milliliters of peripheral blood was collected into an EDTA anticoagulant tube. Ficoll Paque Plus density gradient separation was used to isolate PBMCs, and no further T cell sorting was done. RNA quality was checked with an Agilent 2100 Bioanalyzer and agarose gel, and concentration with a NanoDrop 2000. About this clonotype itself: The antigen it binds to is not known. A read error is possible here, since a much larger clone lies one base away.

The sample was also reused in another study, on T cells in Graves' hyperthyroidism and ophthalmopathy. Drawing on the second study: Stable Graves' hyperthyroidism was defined as the absence of progression to ophthalmopathy over 18 months of follow-up. Hyperthyroidism patients were newly diagnosed, with disease duration under 2 months, and aged 18 to 65 years. Any patient with an uncontrolled infection, another autoimmune disease, pregnancy or lactation was excluded. Clinical symptoms, serum thyroxine and TRAb, thyroid ultrasound, and orbital computed tomography formed the basis for the diagnoses. A first-round RT-PCR of the TCR CDR3 used the HTBI primer set with the Qiagen OneStep RT-PCR kit. Most expanded thyroid clonotypes (frequency above 0.001) were also detected in blood, a finding suggesting that blood repertoires may reflect thyroid immune responses. A 13 V-J signature model separated ophthalmopathy from stable hyperthyroidism, with around 90% sensitivity and 81.08% specificity in cross-validation and 80%/75% in testing. During validation, the model predicted progression to ophthalmopathy a median of around 6 months ahead of onset, with around 71% sensitivity and around 73% specificity. To identify TCR V-J signatures that set the groups apart, the researchers used a discovery cohort of about a hundred patients, made up of around 40 with Graves' ophthalmopathy and about 55 with stable Graves' hyperthyroidism. Prospective prediction of ophthalmopathy was tested in an independent validation cohort of some 19 hyperthyroidism patients and 15 to 17 patients who later progressed to ophthalmopathy. The 75 to 100 discovery patients were divided at random into training and test sets in a 7:3 ratio. In addition, the study compared T-cell repertoires in thyroid tissue and in blood from over 5 Graves' hyperthyroidism patients. After blood sampling, hyperthyroidism patients were treated with methimazole at a starting dose of 30 mg daily, and ophthalmopathy patients were treated with high-dose intravenous methylprednisolone. The libraries were constructed in a second round of multiplex PCR and then size-selected and purified. Paired-end sequencing of the libraries was performed with 100 bp reads on an Illumina HiSeq2000. SOAPnuke was used to process the raw data, throwing out any read that contained adapters or uncalled bases, had a mean Phred below 15, or lacked an exact constant-primer or identifier match. COPE v1.2.5 was used to merge high-quality paired reads, and clonotypes were defined as unique nucleotide sequences. MiTCR v1.1 was used to align clonotypes to the IMGT TRBV, TRBD and TRBJ reference segments. Only V-J combinations with frequency above 0.0001, covering about 99% of repertoires, were analysed. A TCS score was defined as the ratio between F50 (clonal expansion) and ExV (chaos), using BLOSUM62-based TCRdist between CDR3 peptides within each V-J. Welch's t-statistics and random forest reduced roughly 500 V-J features to 10 to 15, which were used in a naive Bayes classifier (R e1071). Sample size was not statistically predetermined, and investigators were not blinded to group allocation. The paper describes TCR Vbeta CDR3 sequencing of 120 to 150 peripheral blood samples, made up of 43 ophthalmopathy patients, 70 to 75 hyperthyroidism patients and 17 progressor patients.

The sample was peripheral blood mononuclear cells (PBMCs), taken at new diagnosis, from a patient treated with antithyroid drugs. This TCR derives from a woman aged 45-65 years with Graves disease. Donor details come from another sample of the same person, matched by shared clones. Recombination connected TRBV28 to TRBJ1-3, with 7 central nucleotides matching TRBD1. The nucleotide sequence reads as follows: TGTGCCAGCGGGGGGACAGCTGGAAACACCATATATTTT. Translated, this gives CASGGTAGNTIYF.